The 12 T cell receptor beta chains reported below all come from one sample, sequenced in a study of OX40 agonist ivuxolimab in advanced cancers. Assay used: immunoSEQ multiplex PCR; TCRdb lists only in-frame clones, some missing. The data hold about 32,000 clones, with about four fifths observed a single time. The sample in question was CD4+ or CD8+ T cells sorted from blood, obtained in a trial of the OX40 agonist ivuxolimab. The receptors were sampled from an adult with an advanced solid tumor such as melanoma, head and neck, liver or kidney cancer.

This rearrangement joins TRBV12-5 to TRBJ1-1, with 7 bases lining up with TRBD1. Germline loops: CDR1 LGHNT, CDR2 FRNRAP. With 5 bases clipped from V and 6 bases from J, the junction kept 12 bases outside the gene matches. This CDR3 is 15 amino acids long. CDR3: CASGTPDRPWAEAFF. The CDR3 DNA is TGTGCTAGTGGTACACCGGACAGGCCGTGGGCTGAAGCTTTCTTT.

The CDR3 is CAWSGDSNQPQHF. The CDR3 DNA reads as TGTGCCTGGAGTGGTGATAGCAATCAGCCCCAGCATTTT. The genes are TRBV30 and TRBJ1-5, with no clear D. The CDR3 consists of 13 residues. Germline CDR1 GTSNPN, CDR2 SVGIG (reference sequence). The germline V and J ends were trimmed by 1 base and 0 bases, with 4 bases remaining between them.

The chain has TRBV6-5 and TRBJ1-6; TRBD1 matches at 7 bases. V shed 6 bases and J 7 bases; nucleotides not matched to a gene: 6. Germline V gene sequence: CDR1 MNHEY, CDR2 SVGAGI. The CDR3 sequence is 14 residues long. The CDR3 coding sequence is TGTGCCAGCAGCCCGGCAGGGGGAAATTCACCCCTCCACTTT. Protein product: CASSPAGGNSPLHF.

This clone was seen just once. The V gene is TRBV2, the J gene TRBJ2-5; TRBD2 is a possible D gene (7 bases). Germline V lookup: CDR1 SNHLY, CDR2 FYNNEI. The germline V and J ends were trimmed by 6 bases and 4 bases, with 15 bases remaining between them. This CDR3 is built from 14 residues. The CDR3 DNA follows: TGTGCCAGCAGAATACAGGGCGGGGGAGAGACCCAGTACTTC. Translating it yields CASRIQGGGETQYF.

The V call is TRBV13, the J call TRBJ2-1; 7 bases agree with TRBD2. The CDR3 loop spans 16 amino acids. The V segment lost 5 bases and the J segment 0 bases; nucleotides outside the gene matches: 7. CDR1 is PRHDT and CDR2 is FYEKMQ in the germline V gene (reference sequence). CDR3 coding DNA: TGTGCCAGCAGCCCTAATGGGGGGGTCTCCTACAATGAGCAGTTCTTC. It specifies CASSPNGGVSYNEQFF.

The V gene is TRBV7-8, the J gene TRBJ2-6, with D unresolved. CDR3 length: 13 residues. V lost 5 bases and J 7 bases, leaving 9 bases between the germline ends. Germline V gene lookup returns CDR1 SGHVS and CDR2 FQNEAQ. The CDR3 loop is CASSLTRANVLTF. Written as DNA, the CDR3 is TGTGCCAGCAGCCTAACGCGAGCCAACGTCCTGACTTTC.

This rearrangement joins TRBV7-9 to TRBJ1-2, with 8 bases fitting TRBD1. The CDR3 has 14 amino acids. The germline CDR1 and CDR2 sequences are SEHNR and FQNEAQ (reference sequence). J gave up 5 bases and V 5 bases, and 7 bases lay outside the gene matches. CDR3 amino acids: CASSPQGVGYGYTF. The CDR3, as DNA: TGTGCCAGCAGCCCACAGGGGGTGGGGTATGGCTACACCTTC.

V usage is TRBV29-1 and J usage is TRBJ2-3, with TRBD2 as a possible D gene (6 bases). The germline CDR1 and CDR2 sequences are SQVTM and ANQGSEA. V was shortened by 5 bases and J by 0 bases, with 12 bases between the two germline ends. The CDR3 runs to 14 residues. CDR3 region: CSVSGGTSTDTQYF. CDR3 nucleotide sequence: TGCAGCGTTTCCGGGGGAACTAGCACAGATACGCAGTATTTT.

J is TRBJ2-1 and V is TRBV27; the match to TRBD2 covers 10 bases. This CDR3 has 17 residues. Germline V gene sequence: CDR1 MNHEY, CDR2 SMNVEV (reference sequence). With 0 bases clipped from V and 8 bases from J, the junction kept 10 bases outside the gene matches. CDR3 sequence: CASSLSYRASGSYEQFF. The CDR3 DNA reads TGTGCCAGCAGTTTATCATATCGGGCTAGCGGGAGCTATGAGCAGTTCTTC.

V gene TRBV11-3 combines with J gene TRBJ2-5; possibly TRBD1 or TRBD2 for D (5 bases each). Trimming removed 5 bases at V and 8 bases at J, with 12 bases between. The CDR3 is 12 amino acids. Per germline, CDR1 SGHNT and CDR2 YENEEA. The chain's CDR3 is CASSARDLTQYF. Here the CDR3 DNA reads TGTGCCAGCAGCGCTCGGGACCTAACCCAGTACTTC. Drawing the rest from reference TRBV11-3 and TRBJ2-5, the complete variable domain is EAGVVQSPRYKIIEKKQPVAFWCNPISGHNTLYWYLQNLGQGPELLIRYENEEAVDDSQLPKDRFSAERLKGVDSTLKIQPAELGDSAVYLCASSARDLTQYFGPGTRLLVL.

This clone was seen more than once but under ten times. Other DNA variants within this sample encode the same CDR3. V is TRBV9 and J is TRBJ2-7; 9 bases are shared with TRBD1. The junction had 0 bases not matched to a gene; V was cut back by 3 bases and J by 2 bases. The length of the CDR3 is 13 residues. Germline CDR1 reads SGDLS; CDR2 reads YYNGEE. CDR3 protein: CASSGQGAYEQYF. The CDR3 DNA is TGTGCCAGCAGCGGACAGGGGGCCTACGAGCAGTACTTC.

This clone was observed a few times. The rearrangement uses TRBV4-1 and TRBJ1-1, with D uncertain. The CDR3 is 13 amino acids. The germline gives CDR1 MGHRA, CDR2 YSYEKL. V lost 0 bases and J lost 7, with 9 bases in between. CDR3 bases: TGCGCCAGCAGCCAAGAGGGGTGGGGTGAAGCTTTCTTT. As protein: CASSQEGWGEAFF.